The rows below give T cell receptor beta chains drawn from one sample of a study of cytomegalovirus exposure and HLA in healthy donors. Repertoires were generated with immunoSEQ multiplex PCR, while TCRdb's copy carries only in-frame clones and drops some. The table includes roughly 250,000 clones, approximately 85% detected once. What was sequenced was PBMCs. The source of these receptors is a woman aged 40 to 50 in good health and CMV-seropositive. Both conserved end residues are part of each CDR3. Each record gives: D gene, J gene, clone size, V gene, CDR3 protein, CDR3 DNA. The D gene is left open where the match is weak. Not every row has a clone size; where given, it reads once, few, many or a size class.

D: NA; J: TRBJ1-2; size: few; V: TRBV15; CDR3: CATSRDSERVGYTF; DNA: TGTGCCACCAGCAGAGATTCGGAGCGAGTGGGCTACACCTTC
D: TRBD1; J: TRBJ2-7; size: NA; V: TRBV28; CDR3: CASNPPGGPGGPTYEQYF; DNA: TGTGCCAGCAATCCCCCTGGGGGGCCAGGGGGCCCGACCTACGAGCAGTACTTC
D: TRBD2; J: TRBJ2-3; size: NA; V: TRBV7-6; CDR3: CASSFKRTSGVTDTQYF; DNA: TGTGCCAGCAGCTTCAAAAGGACTAGCGGGGTCACAGATACGCAGTATTTT
D: TRBD1; J: TRBJ2-1; size: NA; V: TRBV7-9; CDR3: CASSSTGSEVEQFF; DNA: TGTGCCAGCAGCTCGACAGGGTCCGAGGTGGAGCAGTTCTTC
D: TRBD2; J: TRBJ2-7; size: NA; V: TRBV7-2; CDR3: CASSLTGLADSSSYEQYF; DNA: TGTGCCAGCAGCTTAACGGGACTAGCGGATAGCAGCTCCTACGAGCAGTACTTC
D: TRBD2; J: TRBJ2-3; size: NA; V: TRBV30; CDR3: CAWSDQGLAGPTDTQYF; DNA: TGTGCCTGGAGTGACCAAGGACTAGCGGGCCCTACAGATACGCAGTATTTT
D: TRBD1; J: TRBJ2-2; size: NA; V: TRBV13; CDR3: CASSLVGRQGTFTGELFF; DNA: TGTGCCAGCAGCTTAGTCGGAAGACAGGGGACCTTCACCGGGGAGCTGTTTTTT
D: TRBD1; J: TRBJ2-1; size: few; V: TRBV19; CDR3: CASGNRQGLDNEQFF; DNA: TGTGCCAGTGGGAACCGACAGGGTTTGGACAATGAGCAGTTCTTC
D: NA; J: TRBJ1-5; size: NA; V: TRBV29-1; CDR3: CSVARASNQPQHF; DNA: TGCAGCGTTGCCAGGGCGAGCAATCAGCCCCAGCATTTT
D: TRBD2; J: TRBJ2-1; size: NA; V: TRBV7-6; CDR3: CASSLSLIAGLYNEQFF; DNA: TGTGCCAGCAGCTTGTCGCTAATAGCGGGTTTGTACAATGAGCAGTTCTTC
D: NA; J: TRBJ2-7; size: NA; V: TRBV5-1; CDR3: CASSLGGLNYEQYF; DNA: TGCGCCAGCAGCTTGGGAGGTCTTAATTACGAGCAGTACTTC
D: TRBD1; J: TRBJ2-1; size: NA; V: TRBV2; CDR3: CASSEAGTGRNNEQFF; DNA: TGTGCCAGCAGTGAAGCCGGGACAGGGAGAAACAATGAGCAGTTCTTC
D: TRBD1; J: TRBJ2-2; size: NA; V: TRBV23-1; CDR3: CASSQSLCPPGQGRNTGELFF; DNA: TGCGCCAGCAGTCAATCGCTTTGCCCCCCAGGACAGGGGAGGAACACCGGGGAGCTGTTTTTT
D: TRBD2; J: TRBJ2-7; size: NA; V: TRBV28; CDR3: CASKAREYTYEQYF; DNA: TGTGCCAGCAAGGCGCGGGAGTATACCTACGAGCAGTACTTC
D: NA; J: TRBJ2-7; size: NA; V: TRBV5-8; CDR3: CASSSYRIFHSYEQYF; DNA: TGTGCCAGCAGCTCCTACAGGATCTTCCACTCCTACGAGCAGTACTTC
D: TRBD2; J: TRBJ2-5; size: NA; V: TRBV27; CDR3: CASRTPSRGVQYF; DNA: TGTGCCAGCCGGACTCCTAGTCGGGGGGTCCAGTACTTC
D: TRBD1; J: TRBJ1-4; size: NA; V: TRBV30; CDR3: CAWGPGGGNEKLFF; DNA: TGTGCCTGGGGCCCAGGGGGCGGGAATGAAAAACTGTTTTTT
D: NA; J: TRBJ1-2; size: NA; V: TRBV14; CDR3: CASSQDWGGADGYTF; DNA: TGTGCCAGCAGCCAAGATTGGGGAGGGGCGGATGGCTACACCTTC
D: TRBD1; J: TRBJ2-7; size: NA; V: TRBV19; CDR3: CASSIRGGQAGEQYF; DNA: TGTGCCAGTAGTATAAGGGGTGGACAGGCCGGGGAGCAGTACTTC
D: NA; J: TRBJ2-2; size: few; V: TRBV4-3; CDR3: CASSQERQRATGELFF; DNA: TGCGCCAGCAGCCAAGAAAGACAGCGGGCCACCGGGGAGCTGTTTTTT
D: TRBD2; J: TRBJ2-7; size: once; V: TRBV6-1; CDR3: CASSEVAGLSGEQYF; DNA: TGTGCCAGCAGTGAAGTAGCGGGGCTTTCGGGCGAGCAGTACTTC
D: TRBD2; J: TRBJ2-1; size: NA; V: TRBV6-6; CDR3: CASRPSGNNNEQFF; DNA: TGTGCCAGCAGGCCCAGCGGGAACAACAATGAGCAGTTCTTC
D: TRBD2; J: TRBJ2-2; size: NA; V: TRBV2; CDR3: CASSEQPLAGGTGELFF; DNA: TGTGCCAGCAGTGAACAGCCTCTAGCGGGAGGCACCGGGGAGCTGTTTTTT
D: TRBD1; J: TRBJ1-2; size: NA; V: TRBV6-4; CDR3: CASRSQLIKRGHTF; DNA: TGTGCCAGCAGATCCCAGCTAATAAAGAGGGGGCACACCTTC
D: NA; J: TRBJ2-7; size: NA; V: TRBV19; CDR3: CASSLRTPSSYEQYF; DNA: TGTGCCAGTAGTCTCCGGACACCGAGCTCCTACGAGCAGTACTTC
D: TRBD2; J: TRBJ2-3; size: NA; V: TRBV6-1; CDR3: CASSERWGGTSADTQYF; DNA: TGTGCCAGCAGTGAAAGGTGGGGTGGGACTAGTGCAGATACGCAGTATTTT
D: NA; J: TRBJ2-3; size: NA; V: TRBV7-2; CDR3: CASSMGGLSTDTQYF; DNA: TGTGCCAGCAGCATGGGGGGACTTAGCACAGATACGCAGTATTTT
D: NA; J: TRBJ1-5; size: NA; V: TRBV6-1; CDR3: CASREGRGSNQPQHF; DNA: TGTGCCAGCAGGGAGGGACGGGGGTCCAATCAGCCCCAGCATTTT
D: NA; J: TRBJ1-6; size: once; V: TRBV6-5; CDR3: CASWENPYNSPLHF; DNA: TGTGCCAGCTGGGAGAACCCCTATAATTCACCCCTCCACTTT
D: NA; J: TRBJ2-3; size: NA; V: TRBV14; CDR3: CASSQLRVKLDTQYF; DNA: TGTGCCAGCAGCCAGCTCAGGGTAAAGTTGGATACGCAGTATTTT
D: TRBD1; J: TRBJ2-7; size: NA; V: TRBV19; CDR3: CASSTSGTGTYEQYF; DNA: TGTGCCAGTAGCACCTCCGGGACAGGGACCTACGAGCAGTACTTC
D: NA; J: TRBJ1-5; size: NA; V: TRBV28; CDR3: CASSFRGPQHF; DNA: TGTGCCAGCAGTTTTAGAGGGCCCCAGCATTTT
D: TRBD1; J: TRBJ2-7; size: few; V: TRBV10-3; CDR3: CAISGTGLEQYF; DNA: TGTGCCATCAGCGGGACAGGACTCGAGCAGTACTTC
D: NA; J: TRBJ1-5; size: NA; V: TRBV6-5; CDR3: CASSGQRFEPQHF; DNA: TGTGCCAGCAGTGGACAGCGATTTGAGCCCCAGCATTTT
D: NA; J: TRBJ2-1; size: NA; V: TRBV14; CDR3: CASSQGPPSYNEQFF; DNA: TGTGCCAGCAGCCAAGGGCCCCCCTCCTACAATGAGCAGTTCTTC
D: TRBD1; J: TRBJ2-1; size: once; V: TRBV7-2; CDR3: CASRGGTGALNEQFF; DNA: TGTGCCAGCAGAGGAGGGACAGGGGCCCTCAATGAGCAGTTCTTC
D: TRBD1; J: TRBJ1-1; size: NA; V: TRBV7-9; CDR3: CASSLIQGAGEAFF; DNA: TGTGCCAGCAGCTTAATACAGGGGGCTGGTGAAGCTTTCTTT
D: NA; J: TRBJ2-3; size: NA; V: TRBV10-3; CDR3: CAISDGGGSTDTQYF; DNA: TGTGCCATCAGTGACGGGGGAGGAAGCACAGATACGCAGTATTTT
D: TRBD2; J: TRBJ2-7; size: NA; V: TRBV7-2; CDR3: CASSLVSLAVSYEQYF; DNA: TGTGCCAGCAGCTTAGTAAGTCTAGCGGTGTCCTACGAGCAGTACTTC
D: TRBD1; J: TRBJ2-1; size: NA; V: TRBV6-1; CDR3: CASSGGQGESYNEQFF; DNA: TGTGCCAGCAGTGGGGGACAGGGAGAGTCCTACAATGAGCAGTTCTTC
D: TRBD1; J: TRBJ2-7; size: NA; V: TRBV6-1; CDR3: CASSELGQGHEQYF; DNA: TGTGCCAGCAGTGAACTTGGACAGGGACACGAGCAGTACTTC
D: TRBD1; J: TRBJ1-5; size: NA; V: TRBV19; CDR3: CATRREGASNQPQHF; DNA: TGTGCCACCCGGCGAGAGGGGGCGAGCAATCAGCCCCAGCATTTT
D: NA; J: TRBJ2-3; size: NA; V: TRBV7-3; CDR3: CASSRLATMADTQYF; DNA: TGTGCCAGCAGCCGGCTGGCAACTATGGCAGATACGCAGTATTTT
D: NA; J: TRBJ1-3; size: once; V: TRBV2; CDR3: CASSEAVPRWSSGNTIYF; DNA: TGTGCCAGCAGTGAAGCGGTCCCAAGGTGGAGCTCTGGAAACACCATATATTTT
D: NA; J: TRBJ2-1; size: NA; V: TRBV11-3; CDR3: CASNLVLLNEQFF; DNA: TGTGCCAGCAACTTAGTTCTCCTCAATGAGCAGTTCTTC
D: TRBD2; J: TRBJ2-1; size: NA; V: TRBV7-2; CDR3: CASSLGREPYNEQFF; DNA: TGTGCCAGCAGCTTAGGGCGGGAGCCCTACAATGAGCAGTTCTTC
D: NA; J: TRBJ1-5; size: NA; V: TRBV28; CDR3: CASGSQPQHF; DNA: TGTGCCAGCGGGAGCCAGCCCCAGCATTTT
D: NA; J: TRBJ2-3; size: NA; V: TRBV7-6; CDR3: CASSLGTQTDTQYF; DNA: TGTGCCAGCAGCTTAGGGACTCAGACAGATACGCAGTATTTT
D: NA; J: TRBJ2-7; size: NA; V: TRBV19; CDR3: CASSIQGSYEQYF; DNA: TGTGCCAGTAGTATCCAGGGCTCCTACGAGCAGTACTTC
D: TRBD2; J: TRBJ2-7; size: NA; V: TRBV7-2; CDR3: CASSSSGSEQYF; DNA: TGTGCCAGCAGCAGTAGCGGGAGCGAGCAGTACTTC
D: NA; J: TRBJ1-2; size: NA; V: TRBV19; CDR3: CASSIQELGGYGYTF; DNA: TGTGCCAGTAGTATACAGGAGTTAGGGGGCTATGGCTACACCTTC
D: NA; J: TRBJ2-1; size: NA; V: TRBV28; CDR3: CASSPPYNEQFF; DNA: TGTGCCAGCAGCCCCCCTTACAATGAGCAGTTCTTC
D: NA; J: TRBJ1-2; size: once; V: TRBV28; CDR3: CATGAPYYGYTF; DNA: TGTGCCACAGGGGCCCCCTACTATGGCTACACCTTC
D: TRBD2; J: TRBJ2-7; size: once; V: TRBV5-6; CDR3: CASSSRTSGSIYEQYF; DNA: TGTGCCAGCAGCTCCCGGACTAGCGGGAGCATCTACGAGCAGTACTTC
D: TRBD1; J: TRBJ1-1; size: NA; V: TRBV19; CDR3: CASSLQGANTEAFF; DNA: TGTGCCAGTAGTCTCCAGGGGGCGAACACTGAAGCTTTCTTT